This T cell receptor (beta chain) was identified during a study of preoperative IRX-2 immunotherapy in early breast cancer. The treatment here: preoperative locoregional IRX-2 cytokine immunotherapy. This phase Ib study tested locoregional IRX-2 cytokine immunotherapy given before surgery. TCRdb's copy holds only in-frame clones and misses some; the assay was immunoSEQ multiplex PCR. The data hold 32,000 or so clones, with roughly four fifths observed a single time. This clone was recorded once. Germline CDR1 LNHDA, CDR2 SQIVND (reference sequence). V was trimmed by 1 base and J by 7 bases, leaving 11 bases between them. There are 15 residues in the CDR3.

The source was lymph node tissue, collected from a patient treated with IRX-2 immunotherapy. V usage is TRBV19 and J usage is TRBJ1-6, with D unresolved. The TCR was taken from a human donor with breast cancer. The chain's CDR3 is CASSIGAAVNSPLHF. DNA for the CDR3: TGTGCCAGTAGTATAGGGGCAGCGGTCAATTCACCCCTCCACTTT.